A single sample gave rise to the 11 T cell receptor beta chains below, sequenced in a study of CD8 T cells in Susac syndrome. Reverse transcription of about 0.5 to 1 ug RNA was performed with random hexamers. TCRdb used MiXCR to reprocess the immunoSEQ multiplex PCR reads, holding one entry per CDR3 protein. The table has tens of thousands of distinct CDR3 sequences, roughly 94% seen once. The sequencing input was CD8+ T cells from PBMCs. Source of these receptors: a human donor with Susac syndrome.

The chain employs TRBV6-2 or TRBV6-3 and TRBJ2-3, with no clear D. Germline CDR1 MNHEY, CDR2 SVGEGT. The CDR3 length is 10 residues. Trimming stripped 5 bases from V and 7 bases from J, with 4 bases between. This chain's CDR3 is CASSGNTQYF. CDR3 coding DNA: TGTGCCAGCAGTGGAAATACGCAGTATTTT.

The V call is TRBV4-2, the J call TRBJ2-1, with 8 bases lining up with TRBD2. The trim removed 4 bases at V and 4 bases at J, leaving 6 bases unmatched. The CDR3 length is 15 residues. Germline-derived CDR1 and CDR2 are LGHNA and YNFKEQ. Written as DNA, the CDR3 is TGTGCCAGCAGCCGGGGACTAGGGGCATACAATGAGCAGTTCTTC. It encodes CASSRGLGAYNEQFF.

The chain has TRBV20-1 and TRBJ2-1, with a weak D call TRBD2 (5 bases). Trimming took off 6 bases at V and 2 bases at J, with 14 bases between the two ends. Germline CDR1 reads DFQATT; CDR2 reads SNEGSKA (reference sequence). CDR3 length: 14 residues. CDR3: CSALRAETYNEQFF. The CDR3 coding sequence is TGCAGTGCCCTGAGGGCCGAAACCTACAATGAGCAGTTCTTC.

A single count supports this clonotype. This sequence joins TRBV29-1 and TRBJ1-1; D is perhaps TRBD1 (5 bases). The CDR3 spans 14 residues. Trimming removed 2 bases from V and 0 bases from J, with 10 bases in between. Germline CDR1 reads SQVTM; CDR2 reads ANQGSEA. The CDR3 reads CSVERDVLNTEAFF. In nucleotides, the CDR3 is TGCAGCGTTGAACGGGACGTGCTGAACACTGAAGCTTTCTTT.

The chain is built from TRBV6-5 and TRBJ2-2; 8 bases are a match to TRBD1. CDR3 length equals 17 residues. The germline V gene encodes CDR1 MNHEY and CDR2 SVGAGI. The V and J ends lost 1 base and 3 bases, in that order; junction bases with no gene match: 7. The CDR3 loop reads CASSYYVTGEDTGELFF. In DNA, the CDR3 is TGTGCCAGCAGTTACTATGTGACAGGGGAGGACACCGGGGAGCTGTTTTTT.

The V gene is TRBV20-1, the J gene TRBJ2-3; D possibly corresponds to TRBD1 (6 bases). Per the germline V gene, CDR1 is DFQATT and CDR2 is SNEGSKA (reference sequence). The CDR3 covers 15 residues. The V end lost 5 bases, the J end lost 4 bases, and 19 bases lay between the germline ends. The DNA of the CDR3 is TGCAGTGCTGAATACAGGGCCTTGGTGGCAGATACGCAGTATTTT. It yields the protein CSAEYRALVADTQYF.

The chain employs TRBV4-3 and TRBJ1-1; D not certain. Germline V CDR1 and CDR2: LGHNA, YSLEER. Trimming pared 1 base from V and 8 bases from J, leaving 11 bases between. CDR3 length equals 13 residues. CDR3 in DNA: TGCGCCAGCAGCCAAGGGGGAGGCGGGGAAGCTTTCTTT. Encoded protein: CASSQGGGGEAFF.

V is TRBV27 and J is TRBJ2-7, with no clear D. The germline gives CDR1 MNHEY, CDR2 SMNVEV (reference sequence). The CDR3 has 15 residues. Trimming left V 0 bases short and J 2 bases short, with 11 bases between. The CDR3 loop reads CASSLSQTGPYEQYF. As DNA, the CDR3 is TGTGCCAGCAGTTTATCCCAAACCGGACCCTACGAGCAGTACTTC.

The V call is TRBV9, the J call TRBJ1-2, with D uncertain. Trimming removed 2 bases at V and 3 bases at J, with 11 bases between. Looked up from germline, CDR1 is SGDLS and CDR2 is YYNGEE. The CDR3 has 14 amino acids. The DNA of the CDR3 is TGTGCCAGCAGCGTTCACGGGGAGGACTATGGCTACACCTTC. Amino acids: CASSVHGEDYGYTF. The full variable domain, in which reference TRBV9 and TRBJ1-2 provide the parts outside the CDR3, is DSGVTQTPKHLITATGQRVTLRCSPRSGDLSVYWYQQSLDQGLQFLIQYYNGEERAKGNILERFSAQQFPDLHSELNLSSLELGDSALYFCASSVHGEDYGYTFGSGTRLTVV.

This sequence joins TRBV12-3 or TRBV12-4 and TRBJ2-1, with 8 bases that match TRBD2. This CDR3 spans 12 amino acids. Trimming took 6 bases from V and 10 from J; bases not matched to a gene: 5. The CDR3 DNA reads as TGTGCCAGCAGGAGCGGGAGACCCGAGCAGTTCTTC. This codes for CASRSGRPEQFF.

The chain employs TRBV20-1 and TRBJ2-7; D is unresolved. The CDR3 is 13 amino acids. Germline V lookup: CDR1 DFQATT, CDR2 SNEGSKA (reference sequence). V gave up 3 bases and J gave up 3 bases, with 12 bases separating them. The CDR3 coding sequence is TGCAGTGCTAGTAGCAGGCTAAGCTACGAGCAGTACTTC. Amino acids: CSASSRLSYEQYF.